The source of this T cell receptor beta chain is a study of shared clonotypes between healthy human individuals. Study-wide background: Plates per donor: three CD4 naive, three CD4 memory, two CD8 naive, one CD8 memory. General observations from the study: Lower generation probabilities were found for non-shared clonotypes than for those shared by all four donors.

Running of the assay took place at deep level. TCRdb keeps only in-frame clones here, not all; method: immunoSEQ multiplex PCR. The profile covers about 2,100,000 clones, with 90% to 95% appearing a single time and roughly 1.8% taken by the ten largest. Only CD45RO-negative cells positively selected for CCR7 counted as naive CD8 cells, so terminally differentiated effector memory CD45RA+ cells were excluded. The donors were adults (healthy and HIV-negative) with no recent acute infections or vaccinations. Note on this clone: What it binds is unknown.

CDR3 length: 16 amino acids. After removal of 4 bases from V and 2 bases from J, the junction contained 8 bases not matched to a gene. The germline CDR1 and CDR2 sequences are MNHEY and SVGAGI. The V and J genes are TRBV6-5 and TRBJ2-1; 7 bases map to TRBD2. Sequenced material: naive CD8+ T cells from PBMCs. The clonotype was recovered from a young man in good health. Some clones in this sample may be carry-over from other donors' samples. The CDR3 spells CASSSGEGWTYNEQFF. The CDR3 bases are TGTGCCAGCAGTTCGGGGGAGGGCTGGACCTACAATGAGCAGTTCTTC.